The next 2 T cell receptor beta chains were all read from a single sample in a study of blood T cell repertoires in COVID-19. The method was immunoSEQ multiplex PCR; TCRdb's version includes in-frame clones alone and lacks a portion of them. The sample includes under 200,000 clones, 70% to 90% of them seen just once. The sequenced sample consisted of peripheral blood. Every receptor here comes from a man aged 35 to 55 with active or convalescent COVID-19.

The V call is TRBV3-1 (or the pseudogene TRBV3-2), the J call TRBJ2-7; TRBD1 might be the D (6 bases). There are 18 residues in the CDR3. V was shortened by 0 bases and J by 6 bases, with 24 bases between the two germline ends. Germline loops: CDR1 LGHDT, CDR2 YNNKEL (reference sequence). CDR3: CASSQDPPRGEYEGEQYF. The CDR3 coding sequence is TGTGCCAGCAGCCAAGATCCCCCCAGGGGAGAATACGAAGGCGAGCAGTACTTC.

The count of this clone is one. The rearrangement joins TRBV29-1 to TRBJ2-5, with 7 bases identical to TRBD1. Germline V gives CDR1 SQVTM, CDR2 ANQGSEA. The J segment lost 5 bases and the V segment lost 7 bases, leaving 10 bases of the junction unmatched. The CDR3 contains 13 residues. The DNA of the CDR3 is TGCAGCGGAGCGCGACAGGGCGGGGAGACCCAGTACTTC. It yields the protein CSGARQGGETQYF.